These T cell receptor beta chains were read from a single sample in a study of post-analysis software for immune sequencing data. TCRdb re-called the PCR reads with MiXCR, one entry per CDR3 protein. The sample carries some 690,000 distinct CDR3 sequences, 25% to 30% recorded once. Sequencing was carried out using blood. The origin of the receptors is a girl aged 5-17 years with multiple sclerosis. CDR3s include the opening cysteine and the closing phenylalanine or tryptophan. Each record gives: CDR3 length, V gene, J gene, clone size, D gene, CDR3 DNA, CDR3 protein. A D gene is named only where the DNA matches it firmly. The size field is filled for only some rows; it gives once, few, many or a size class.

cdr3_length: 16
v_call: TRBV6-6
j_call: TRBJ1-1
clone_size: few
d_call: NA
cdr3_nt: TGTGCCAGCAGTGACTCCGCGGCAGGGGAAGGGACTGAAGCTTTCTTT
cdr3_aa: CASSDSAAGEGTEAFF

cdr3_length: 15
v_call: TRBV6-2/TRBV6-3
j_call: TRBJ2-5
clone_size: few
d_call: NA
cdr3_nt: TGTGCCAGCAGCCCCTTTGGTTCGGGTGGAGAGACCCAGTACTTC
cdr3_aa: CASSPFGSGGETQYF

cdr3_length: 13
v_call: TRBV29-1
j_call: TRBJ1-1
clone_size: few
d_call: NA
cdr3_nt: TGCAGCGTTGTTCGGGACGTGGGCACTGAAGCTTTCTTT
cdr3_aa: CSVVRDVGTEAFF

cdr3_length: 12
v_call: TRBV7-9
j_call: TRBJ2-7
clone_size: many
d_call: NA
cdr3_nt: TGTGCCAGCAGCTGGAGCTCCTACGAGCAGTACTTC
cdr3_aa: CASSWSSYEQYF

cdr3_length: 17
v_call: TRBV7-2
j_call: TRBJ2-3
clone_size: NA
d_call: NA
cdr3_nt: TGTGCCAGCAGCTTAGCGTTGGCCGGAGGATGGGTGGATACGCAGTATTTT
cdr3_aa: CASSLALAGGWVDTQYF

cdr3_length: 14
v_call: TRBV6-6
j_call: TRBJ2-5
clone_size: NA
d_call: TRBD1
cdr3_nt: TGTGCCGGCAGTTACTCCGGGACAGGCCCGACCCAGTACTTC
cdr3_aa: CAGSYSGTGPTQYF

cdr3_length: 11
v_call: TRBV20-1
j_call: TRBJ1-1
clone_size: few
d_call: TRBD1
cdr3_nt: TGCAGTGGACAGGGGACCGGTGAAGCTTTCTTT
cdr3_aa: CSGQGTGEAFF

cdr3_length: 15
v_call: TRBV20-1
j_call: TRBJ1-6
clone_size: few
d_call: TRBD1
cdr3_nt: TGCAGTGCTCGGAAGACCGGGACAGTTGGATCACCCCTCCACTTT
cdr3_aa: CSARKTGTVGSPLHF

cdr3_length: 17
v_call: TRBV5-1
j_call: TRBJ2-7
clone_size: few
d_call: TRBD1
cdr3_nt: TGCGCCAGCAGCACAGGGACAGGTCGAGGAGGGTCCTACGAGCAGTACTTC
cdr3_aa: CASSTGTGRGGSYEQYF

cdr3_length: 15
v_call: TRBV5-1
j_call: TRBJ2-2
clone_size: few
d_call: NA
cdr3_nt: TGCGCCAGCAGCACGCTGGGTCCATACACCGGGGAGCTGTTTTTT
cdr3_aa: CASSTLGPYTGELFF

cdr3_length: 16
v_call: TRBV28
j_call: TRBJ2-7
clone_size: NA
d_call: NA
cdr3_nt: TGTGCCAGCAGTTTAAGAATGGGTCTTGGGATCGACGAGCAGTACTTC
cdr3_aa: CASSLRMGLGIDEQYF

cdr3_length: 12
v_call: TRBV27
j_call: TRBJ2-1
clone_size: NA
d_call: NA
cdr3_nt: TGTGCCAGCAGTTTCCCGGGGACTGAGCAGTTCTTC
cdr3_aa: CASSFPGTEQFF

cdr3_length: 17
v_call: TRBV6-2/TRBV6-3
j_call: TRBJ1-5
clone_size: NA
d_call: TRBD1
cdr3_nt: TGTGCCAGCAGTTACGAAATCGGACAGGGCAACGGTCAGCCCCAGCATTTT
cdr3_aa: CASSYEIGQGNGQPQHF

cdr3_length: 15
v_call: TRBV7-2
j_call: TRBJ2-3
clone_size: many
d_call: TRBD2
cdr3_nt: TGTGCCAGCTCCACTAGCGGGAGGTTCGGGGATACGCAGTATTTT
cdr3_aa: CASSTSGRFGDTQYF

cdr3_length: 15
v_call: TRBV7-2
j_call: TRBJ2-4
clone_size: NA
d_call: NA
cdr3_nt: TGTGCCAGCAGCTTACGGGCTGGAGCCAAAAACATTCAGTACTTC
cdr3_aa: CASSLRAGAKNIQYF

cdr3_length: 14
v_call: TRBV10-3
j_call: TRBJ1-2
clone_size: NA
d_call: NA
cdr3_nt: TGTGCCATCTGGGACGCAGAGGTTAACTATGGCTACACCTTC
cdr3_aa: CAIWDAEVNYGYTF

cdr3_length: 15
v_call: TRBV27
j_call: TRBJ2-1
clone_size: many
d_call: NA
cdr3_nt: TGTGCCAGCAGTTTAAGATCAGGATCATACAATGAGCAGTTCTTC
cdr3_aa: CASSLRSGSYNEQFF

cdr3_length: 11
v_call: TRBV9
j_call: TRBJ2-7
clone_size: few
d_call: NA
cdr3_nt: TGTGCCAGCAGCGAATGGTACGAGCAGTACTTC
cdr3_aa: CASSEWYEQYF

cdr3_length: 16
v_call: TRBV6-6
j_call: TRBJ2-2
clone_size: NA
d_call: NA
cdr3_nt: TGTGCCAGCAGTTACTTGGGACGGGTGAACACCGGGGAGCTGTTTTTT
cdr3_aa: CASSYLGRVNTGELFF

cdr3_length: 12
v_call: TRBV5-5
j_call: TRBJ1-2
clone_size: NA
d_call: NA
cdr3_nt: TGTGCCAGCAGCGTAAATTCGGGTGGCTACACCTTC
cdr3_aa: CASSVNSGGYTF

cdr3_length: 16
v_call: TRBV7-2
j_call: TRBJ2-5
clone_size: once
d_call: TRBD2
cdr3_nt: TGTACCAGCAGCTTGGGACTAGCGGGAGGTCAAGAGACCCAGTACTTC
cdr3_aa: CTSSLGLAGGQETQYF

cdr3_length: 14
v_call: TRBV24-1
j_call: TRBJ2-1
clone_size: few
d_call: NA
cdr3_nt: TGTGCCACCAGGGCCCGGGACTTCTCGCCTGAGCAGTTCTTC
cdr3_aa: CATRARDFSPEQFF

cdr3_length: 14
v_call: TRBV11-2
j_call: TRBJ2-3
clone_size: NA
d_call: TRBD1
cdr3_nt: TGTGCCAGCAGCCGGACAGGGCTGGCAGATACGCAGTATTTT
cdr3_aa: CASSRTGLADTQYF

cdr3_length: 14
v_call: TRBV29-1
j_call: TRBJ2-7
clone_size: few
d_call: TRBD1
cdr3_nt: TGCAGCGTTGTTCGTGGGACAGCCTCCTACGAGCAGTACTTC
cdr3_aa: CSVVRGTASYEQYF

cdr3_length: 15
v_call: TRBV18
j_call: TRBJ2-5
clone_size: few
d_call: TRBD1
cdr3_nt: TGTGCCAGCTCACCACCGGGACAGGCCCAAGAGACCCAGTACTTC
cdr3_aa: CASSPPGQAQETQYF

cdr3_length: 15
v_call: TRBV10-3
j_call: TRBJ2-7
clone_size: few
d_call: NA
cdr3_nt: TGTGCCATCAGTGAGTCCGCGACGGGACCCTACGAGCAGTACTTC
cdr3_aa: CAISESATGPYEQYF

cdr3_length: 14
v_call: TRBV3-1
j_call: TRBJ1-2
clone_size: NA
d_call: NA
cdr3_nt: TGTGCCAGCAGCCAGGGGGTACCACCCTATGGCTACACCTTC
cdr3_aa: CASSQGVPPYGYTF

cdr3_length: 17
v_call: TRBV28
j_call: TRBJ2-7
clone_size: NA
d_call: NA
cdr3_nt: TGTGCCAGCAGTTCCTACCGCGGGACCTCGAGCTCCTACGAGCAGTACTTC
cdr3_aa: CASSSYRGTSSSYEQYF

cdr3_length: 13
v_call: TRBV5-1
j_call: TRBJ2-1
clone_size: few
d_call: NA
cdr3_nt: TGCGCCAGCAGCCCCAACCTCGACGAAAAGCAGTTCTTC
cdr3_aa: CASSPNLDEKQFF

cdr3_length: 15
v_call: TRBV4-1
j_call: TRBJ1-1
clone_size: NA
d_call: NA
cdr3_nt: TGCGCCAGCAGCCCTCCGGCAGGGTTAGGCACTGAAGCTTTCTTT
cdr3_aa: CASSPPAGLGTEAFF

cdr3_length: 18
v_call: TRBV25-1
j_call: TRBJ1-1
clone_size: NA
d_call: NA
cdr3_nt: TGTGCCAGCAGTGACCTCTCGACAGGTACAGGCCCGAACACTGAAGCTTTCTTT
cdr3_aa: CASSDLSTGTGPNTEAFF

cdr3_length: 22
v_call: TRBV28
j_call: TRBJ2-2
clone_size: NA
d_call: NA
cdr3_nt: TGTGCCAGCAGTTCCCTCCCGGTCCGAGGGGGAGGCGGTCATGGTTTCCCCGGGGAGCTGTTTTTT
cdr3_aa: CASSSLPVRGGGGHGFPGELFF

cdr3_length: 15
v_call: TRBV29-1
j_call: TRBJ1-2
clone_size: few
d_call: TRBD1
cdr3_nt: TGCAGCGTTGATCGGGCAGGGGGTCCAGACTATGGCTACACCTTC
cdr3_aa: CSVDRAGGPDYGYTF

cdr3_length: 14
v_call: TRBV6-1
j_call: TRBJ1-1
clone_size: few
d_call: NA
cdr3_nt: TGTGCCAGCAGTGAAGCAGGAGGGAACACTGAAGCTTTCTTT
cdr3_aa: CASSEAGGNTEAFF

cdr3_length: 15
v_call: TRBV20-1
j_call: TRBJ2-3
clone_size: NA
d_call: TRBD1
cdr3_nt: TGCAGTGCTAGCTTAGGACAGGGGGCCACAGATACGCAGTATTTT
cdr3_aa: CSASLGQGATDTQYF

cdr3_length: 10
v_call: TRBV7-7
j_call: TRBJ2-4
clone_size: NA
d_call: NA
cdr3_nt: TGTGCTAGCAGCGGTAACATTCAGTACTTC
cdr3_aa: CASSGNIQYF

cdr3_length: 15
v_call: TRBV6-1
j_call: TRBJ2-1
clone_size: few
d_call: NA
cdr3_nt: TGTGCCAGCAGTGCTGAACGGGTCCGCGACAATGAGCAGTTCTTC
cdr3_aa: CASSAERVRDNEQFF

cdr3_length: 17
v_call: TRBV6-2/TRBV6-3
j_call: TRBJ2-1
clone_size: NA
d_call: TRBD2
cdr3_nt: TGTGCCAGCCGCCCTAGCGGGGGAGCGGGTTCCTACAATGAGCAGTTCTTC
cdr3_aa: CASRPSGGAGSYNEQFF

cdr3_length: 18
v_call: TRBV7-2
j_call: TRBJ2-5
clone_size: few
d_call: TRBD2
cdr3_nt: TGTGCCAGCAGCCTGAGACTAGCTCCGGAGGGACTGAAAGAGACCCAGTACTTC
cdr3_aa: CASSLRLAPEGLKETQYF

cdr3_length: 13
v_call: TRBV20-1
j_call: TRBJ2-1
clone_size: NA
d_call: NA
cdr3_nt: TGCAGTGCTGCCGGGCCCGACGGGGATGAGCAGTTCTTC
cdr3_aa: CSAAGPDGDEQFF

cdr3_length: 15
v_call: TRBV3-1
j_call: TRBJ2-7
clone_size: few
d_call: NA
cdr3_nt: TGTGCCAGCAGCCCTCGGGCGGGCCTCTCCTACGAGCAGTACTTC
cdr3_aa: CASSPRAGLSYEQYF

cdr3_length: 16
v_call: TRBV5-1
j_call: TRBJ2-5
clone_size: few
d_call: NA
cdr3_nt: TGCGCCAGCAGCCCCGGGGAGTTCCAGCACCAAGAGACCCAGTACTTC
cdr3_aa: CASSPGEFQHQETQYF

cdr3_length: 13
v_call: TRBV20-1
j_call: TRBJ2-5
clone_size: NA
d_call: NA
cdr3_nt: TGCAGTGCTAGAGATTTTTTTGAGGAGACCCAGTACTTC
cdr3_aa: CSARDFFEETQYF

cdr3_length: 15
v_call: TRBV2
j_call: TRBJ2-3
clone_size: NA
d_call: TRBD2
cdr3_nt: TGTGCCAGCAGAGTAGCGGGGGCCCTGGGAGATACGCAGTATTTT
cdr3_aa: CASRVAGALGDTQYF

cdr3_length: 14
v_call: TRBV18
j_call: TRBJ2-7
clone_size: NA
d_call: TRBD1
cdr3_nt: TGTGCCAGCTCACCCAAACAGGGGGCCCACGAGCAGTACTTC
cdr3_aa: CASSPKQGAHEQYF

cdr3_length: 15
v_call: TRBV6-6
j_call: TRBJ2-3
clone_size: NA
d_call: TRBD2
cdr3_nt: TGTGCCAGCACTGCGCTTGGCGGGAGCGGAGATACGCAGTATTTT
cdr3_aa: CASTALGGSGDTQYF

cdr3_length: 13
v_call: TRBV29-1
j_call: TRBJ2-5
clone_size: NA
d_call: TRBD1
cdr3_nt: TGCAGCGTGGACCCCACAGGGGGAGAGACCCAGTACTTC
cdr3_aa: CSVDPTGGETQYF

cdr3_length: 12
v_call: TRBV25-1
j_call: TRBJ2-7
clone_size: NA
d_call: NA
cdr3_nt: TGTGCCACCGGTCATGGGCCCTACGAGCAGTACTTC
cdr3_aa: CATGHGPYEQYF

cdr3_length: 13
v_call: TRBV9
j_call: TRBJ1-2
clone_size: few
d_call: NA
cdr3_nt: TGTGCCAGCAGCAGACGAGCGGGGTTTGGCTACACCTTC
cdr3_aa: CASSRRAGFGYTF